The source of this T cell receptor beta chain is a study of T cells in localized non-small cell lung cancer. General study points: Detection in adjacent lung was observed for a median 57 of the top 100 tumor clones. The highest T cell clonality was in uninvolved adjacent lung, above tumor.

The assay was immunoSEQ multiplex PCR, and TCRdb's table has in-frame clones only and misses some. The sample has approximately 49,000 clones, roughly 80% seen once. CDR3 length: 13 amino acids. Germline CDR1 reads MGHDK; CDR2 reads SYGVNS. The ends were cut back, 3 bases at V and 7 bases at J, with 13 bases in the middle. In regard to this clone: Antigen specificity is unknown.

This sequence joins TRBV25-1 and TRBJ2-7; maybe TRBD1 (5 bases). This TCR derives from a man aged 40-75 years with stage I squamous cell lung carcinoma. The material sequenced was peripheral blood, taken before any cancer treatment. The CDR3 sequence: CASSEGLLGEQYF. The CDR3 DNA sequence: TGTGCCAGCAGTGAGGGGCTGCTGGGGGAGCAGTACTTC.